A single T cell receptor (beta chain) is shown here with its context. Its antigen is currently unknown. This CDR3 region has 14 residues. The V end was cut by 9 bases, the J end by 2 bases, with 17 bases between. The germline V gene encodes CDR1 SGHRS and CDR2 YFSETQ. After autologous stem cell transplantation all patients relapsed, and prior brentuximab vedotin exposure differed between cohorts. The data belong to a study of PD-1 blockade in classical Hodgkin lymphoma. Findings and limits, study-wide: Similar baseline diversity was found in complete responders and newly diagnosed patients.

Generated by immunoSEQ multiplex PCR, the TCRdb table keeps only in-frame clones and is missing some. The table has roughly 97,000 clones, approximately 83% seen once. This receptor was obtained from a human donor with classical Hodgkin lymphoma. The material was peripheral blood mononuclear cells (PBMCs), obtained at baseline. The V gene is TRBV5-1, the J gene TRBJ1-2, with unresolved D. The CDR3 sequence: CATRNPLGNYGYTF. As DNA, the CDR3 is TGCGCCACACGAAACCCCCTCGGGAACTATGGCTACACCTTC. The full variable domain, in which reference TRBV5-1 and TRBJ1-2 provide the parts outside the CDR3, is KAGVTQTPRYLIKTRGQQVTLSCSPISGHRSVSWYQQTPGQGLQFLFEYFSETQRNKGNFPGRFSGRQFSNSRSEMNVSTLELGDSALYLCATRNPLGNYGYTFGSGTRLTVV.